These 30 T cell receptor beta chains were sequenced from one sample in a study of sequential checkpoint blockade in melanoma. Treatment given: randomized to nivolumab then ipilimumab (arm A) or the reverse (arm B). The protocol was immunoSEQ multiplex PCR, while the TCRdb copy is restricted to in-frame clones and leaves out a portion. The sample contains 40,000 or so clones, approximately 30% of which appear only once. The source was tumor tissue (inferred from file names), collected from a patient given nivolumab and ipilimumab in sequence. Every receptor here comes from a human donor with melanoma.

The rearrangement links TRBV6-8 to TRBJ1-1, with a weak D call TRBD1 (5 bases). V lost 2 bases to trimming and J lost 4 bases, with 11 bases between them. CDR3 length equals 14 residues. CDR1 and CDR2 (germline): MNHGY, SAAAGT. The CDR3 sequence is CASSYGRAVTEAFF. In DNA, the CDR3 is TGTGCCAGCAGTTACGGCAGGGCGGTCACTGAAGCTTTCTTT.

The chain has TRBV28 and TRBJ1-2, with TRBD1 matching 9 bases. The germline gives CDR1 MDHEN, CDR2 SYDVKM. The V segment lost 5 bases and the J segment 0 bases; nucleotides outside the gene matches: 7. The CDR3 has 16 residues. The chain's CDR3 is CASSPTGGGTNYGYTF. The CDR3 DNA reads TGTGCCAGCAGTCCGACAGGGGGTGGGACTAACTATGGCTACACCTTC.

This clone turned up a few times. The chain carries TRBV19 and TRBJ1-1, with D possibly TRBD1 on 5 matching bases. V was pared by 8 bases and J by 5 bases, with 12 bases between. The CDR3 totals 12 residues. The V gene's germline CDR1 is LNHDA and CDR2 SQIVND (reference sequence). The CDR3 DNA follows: TGTGCCAGTCTCGATCGGGGGACTGAAGCTTTCTTT. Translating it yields CASLDRGTEAFF.

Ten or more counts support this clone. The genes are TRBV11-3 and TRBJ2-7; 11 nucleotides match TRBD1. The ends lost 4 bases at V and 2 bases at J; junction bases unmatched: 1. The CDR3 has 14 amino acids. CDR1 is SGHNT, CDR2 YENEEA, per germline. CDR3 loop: CASSWGQGAYEQYF. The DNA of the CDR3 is TGTGCCAGCAGCTGGGGACAGGGGGCCTACGAGCAGTACTTC.

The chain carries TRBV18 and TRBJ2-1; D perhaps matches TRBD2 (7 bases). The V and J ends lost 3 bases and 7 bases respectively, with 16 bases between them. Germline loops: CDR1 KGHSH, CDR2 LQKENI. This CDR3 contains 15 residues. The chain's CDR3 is CASSPGNREGNEQFF. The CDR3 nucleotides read TGTGCCAGCTCACCCGGCAACAGGGAGGGTAATGAGCAGTTCTTC.

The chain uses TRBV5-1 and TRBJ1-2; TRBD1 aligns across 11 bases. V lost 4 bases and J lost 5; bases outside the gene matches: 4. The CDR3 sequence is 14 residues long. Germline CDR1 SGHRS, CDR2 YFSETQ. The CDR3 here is CASSRTGGKYGYTF. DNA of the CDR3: TGCGCCAGCAGCCGGACAGGGGGCAAGTATGGCTACACCTTC.

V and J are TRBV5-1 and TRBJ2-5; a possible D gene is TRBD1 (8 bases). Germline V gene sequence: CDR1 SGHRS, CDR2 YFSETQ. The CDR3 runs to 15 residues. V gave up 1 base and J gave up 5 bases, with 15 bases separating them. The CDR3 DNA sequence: TGCGCCAGCAGCTTGTCTGGACAGGGAGGGGAGACCCAGTACTTC. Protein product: CASSLSGQGGETQYF.

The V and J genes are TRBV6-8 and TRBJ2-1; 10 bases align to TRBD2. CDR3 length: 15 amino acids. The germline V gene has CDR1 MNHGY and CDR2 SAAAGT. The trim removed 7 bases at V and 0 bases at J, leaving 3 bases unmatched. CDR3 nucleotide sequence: TGTGCCAGCACCGCTAGCGGGGGCTCCTACAATGAGCAGTTCTTC. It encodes CASTASGGSYNEQFF.

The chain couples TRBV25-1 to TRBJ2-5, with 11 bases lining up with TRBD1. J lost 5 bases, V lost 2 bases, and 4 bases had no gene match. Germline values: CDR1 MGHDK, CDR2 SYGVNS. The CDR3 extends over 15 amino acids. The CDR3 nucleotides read TGTGCCAGCAGTGAAGGACAGGGGGCGCGGGAGACCCAGTACTTC. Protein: CASSEGQGARETQYF.

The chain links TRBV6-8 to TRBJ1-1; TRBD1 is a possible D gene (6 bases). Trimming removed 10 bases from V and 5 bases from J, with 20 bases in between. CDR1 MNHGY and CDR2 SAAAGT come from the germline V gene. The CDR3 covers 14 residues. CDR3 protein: CAIRIQGHGTEAFF. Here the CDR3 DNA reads TGTGCCATCCGGATTCAGGGGCATGGGACTGAAGCTTTCTTT.

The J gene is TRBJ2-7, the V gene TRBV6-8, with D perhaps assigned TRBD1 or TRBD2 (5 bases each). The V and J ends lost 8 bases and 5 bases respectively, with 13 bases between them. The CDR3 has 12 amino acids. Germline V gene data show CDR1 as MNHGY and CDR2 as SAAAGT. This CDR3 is CASSDGANEQYF. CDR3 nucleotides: TGTGCCAGCTCGGACGGGGCCAACGAGCAGTACTTC.

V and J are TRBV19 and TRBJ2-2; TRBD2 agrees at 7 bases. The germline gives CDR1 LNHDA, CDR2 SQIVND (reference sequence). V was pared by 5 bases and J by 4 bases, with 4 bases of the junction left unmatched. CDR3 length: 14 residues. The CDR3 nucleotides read TGTGCCAGTAGTGGCGGGAGCCTCACCGGGGAGCTGTTTTTT. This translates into CASSGGSLTGELFF.

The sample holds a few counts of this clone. CDR3 nucleotide sequence: TGTGCCAGCAAGATAGGGTTCTCTGGAAACACCATATATTTT. Amino acids: CASKIGFSGNTIYF. The chain combines TRBV6-8 with TRBJ1-3; D ambiguous. Trimming cost V 7 bases and J 0 bases, with 10 bases left between them. The CDR3 runs to 14 residues. Germline V gene sequence: CDR1 MNHGY, CDR2 SAAAGT.

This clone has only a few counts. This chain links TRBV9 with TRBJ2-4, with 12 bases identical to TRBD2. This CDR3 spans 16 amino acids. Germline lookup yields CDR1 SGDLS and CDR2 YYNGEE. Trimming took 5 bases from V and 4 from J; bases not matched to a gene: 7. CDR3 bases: TGTGCCAGCAGACTCGGACTAGCGGGGTCGAAAAACATTCAGTACTTC. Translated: CASRLGLAGSKNIQYF.

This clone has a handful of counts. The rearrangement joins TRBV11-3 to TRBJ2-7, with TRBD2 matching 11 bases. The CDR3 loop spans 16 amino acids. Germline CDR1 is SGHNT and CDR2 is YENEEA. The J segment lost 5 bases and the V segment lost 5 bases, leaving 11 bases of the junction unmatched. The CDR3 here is CASSTTLAGGPDEQYF. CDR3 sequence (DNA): TGTGCCAGCAGCACAACCTTAGCGGGAGGGCCCGACGAGCAGTACTTC.

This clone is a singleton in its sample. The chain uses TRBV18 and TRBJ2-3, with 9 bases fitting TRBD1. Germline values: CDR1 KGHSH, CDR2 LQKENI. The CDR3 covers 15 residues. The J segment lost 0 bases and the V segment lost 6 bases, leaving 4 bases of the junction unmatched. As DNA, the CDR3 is TGTGCCAGCTCTCAAGGGACAGGGAGCACAGATACGCAGTATTTT. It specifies CASSQGTGSTDTQYF.

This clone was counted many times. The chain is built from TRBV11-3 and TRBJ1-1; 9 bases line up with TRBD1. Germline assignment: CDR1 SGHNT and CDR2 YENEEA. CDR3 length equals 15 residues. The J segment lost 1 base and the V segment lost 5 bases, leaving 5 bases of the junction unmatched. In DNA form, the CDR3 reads TGTGCCAGCAGCCCGGGGGACAGGGAGAACACTGAAGCTTTCTTT. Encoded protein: CASSPGDRENTEAFF.

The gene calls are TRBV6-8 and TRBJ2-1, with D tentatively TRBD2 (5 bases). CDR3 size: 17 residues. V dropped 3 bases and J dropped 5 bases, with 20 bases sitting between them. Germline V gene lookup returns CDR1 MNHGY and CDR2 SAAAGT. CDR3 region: CASSYSEGLDLDNEQFF. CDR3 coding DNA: TGTGCCAGCAGTTATTCCGAGGGCCTGGACCTTGACAATGAGCAGTTCTTC.

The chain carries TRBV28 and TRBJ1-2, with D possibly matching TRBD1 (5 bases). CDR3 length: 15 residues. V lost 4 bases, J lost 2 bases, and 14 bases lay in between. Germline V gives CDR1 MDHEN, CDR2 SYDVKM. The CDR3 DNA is TGTGCCAGCAGTTCCTCAGGGCTGAGAAACTATGGCTACACCTTC. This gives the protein CASSSSGLRNYGYTF.

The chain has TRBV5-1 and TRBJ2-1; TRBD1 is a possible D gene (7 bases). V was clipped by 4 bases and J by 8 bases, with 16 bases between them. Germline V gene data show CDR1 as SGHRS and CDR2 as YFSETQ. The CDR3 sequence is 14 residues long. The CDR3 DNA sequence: TGCGCCAGCAGCGGTAGGGGGCGCGGGGATGAGCAGTTCTTC. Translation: CASSGRGRGDEQFF.

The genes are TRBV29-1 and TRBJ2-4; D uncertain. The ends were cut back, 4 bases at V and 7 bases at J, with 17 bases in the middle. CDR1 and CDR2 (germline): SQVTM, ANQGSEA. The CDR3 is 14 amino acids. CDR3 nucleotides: TGCAGCGTTGTCGCGCCGACCTCTGGGAACATTCAGTACTTC. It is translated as CSVVAPTSGNIQYF.

CDR3 DNA sequence: TGCGCCAGCAGCCGTAGTACGGACGGGAATGAGCAGTTCTTC. The encoded protein is CASSRSTDGNEQFF. The chain joins TRBV5-1 to TRBJ2-1; unclear D gene. The CDR3 has 14 amino acids. Trimming took 4 bases from V and 7 from J, leaving 15 bases between them. The germline gives CDR1 SGHRS, CDR2 YFSETQ.

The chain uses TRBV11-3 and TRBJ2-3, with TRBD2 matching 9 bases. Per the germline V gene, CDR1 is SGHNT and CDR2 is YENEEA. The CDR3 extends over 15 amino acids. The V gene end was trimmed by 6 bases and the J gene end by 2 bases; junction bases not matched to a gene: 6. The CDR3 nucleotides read TGTGCCAGCAGTCCTCTAGCGGGAAACACAGATACGCAGTATTTT. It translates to CASSPLAGNTDTQYF.

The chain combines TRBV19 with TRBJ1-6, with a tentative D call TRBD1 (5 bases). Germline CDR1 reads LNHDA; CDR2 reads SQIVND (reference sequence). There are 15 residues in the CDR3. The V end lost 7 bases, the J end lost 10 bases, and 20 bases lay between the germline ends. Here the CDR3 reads CASTYGGFTQSPLHF. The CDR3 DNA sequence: TGTGCCAGTACCTACGGGGGATTCACCCAATCACCCCTCCACTTT.

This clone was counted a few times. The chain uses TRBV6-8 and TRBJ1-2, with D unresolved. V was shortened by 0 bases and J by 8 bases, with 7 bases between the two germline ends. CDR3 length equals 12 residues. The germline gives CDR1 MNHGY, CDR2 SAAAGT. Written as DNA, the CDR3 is TGTGCCAGCAGTTACTCGGGGAACGGCTACACCTTC. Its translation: CASSYSGNGYTF.

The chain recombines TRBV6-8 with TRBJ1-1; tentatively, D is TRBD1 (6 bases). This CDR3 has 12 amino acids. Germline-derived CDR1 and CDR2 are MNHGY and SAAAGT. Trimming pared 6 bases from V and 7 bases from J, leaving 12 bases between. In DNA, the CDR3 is TGTGCCAGCAGCCAGGACAGAATTGAAGCTTTCTTT. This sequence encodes CASSQDRIEAFF.

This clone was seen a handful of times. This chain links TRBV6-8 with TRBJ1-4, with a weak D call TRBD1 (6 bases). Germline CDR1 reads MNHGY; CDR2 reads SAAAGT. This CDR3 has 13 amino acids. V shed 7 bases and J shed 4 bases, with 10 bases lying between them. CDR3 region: CASTGQFNEKLFF. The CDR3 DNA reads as TGTGCCAGCACCGGACAGTTTAATGAAAAACTGTTTTTT.

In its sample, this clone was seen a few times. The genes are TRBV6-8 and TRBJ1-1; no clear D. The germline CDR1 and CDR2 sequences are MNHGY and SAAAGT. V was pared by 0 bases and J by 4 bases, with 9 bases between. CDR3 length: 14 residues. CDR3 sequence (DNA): TGTGCCAGCAGTTACTCGCCGACCAGCACTGAAGCTTTCTTT. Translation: CASSYSPTSTEAFF.

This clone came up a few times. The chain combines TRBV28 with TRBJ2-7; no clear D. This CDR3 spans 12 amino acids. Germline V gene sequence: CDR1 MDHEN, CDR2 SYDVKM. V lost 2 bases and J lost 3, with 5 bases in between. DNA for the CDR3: TGTGCCAGCAGTTTAAGTCTCTACGAGCAGTACTTC. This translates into CASSLSLYEQYF.

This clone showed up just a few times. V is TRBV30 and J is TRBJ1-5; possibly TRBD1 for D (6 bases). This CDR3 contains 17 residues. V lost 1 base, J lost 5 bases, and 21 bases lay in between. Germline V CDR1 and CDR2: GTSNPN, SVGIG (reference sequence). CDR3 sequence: CAWSDRVGFLQDQPQHF. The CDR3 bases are TGTGCCTGGAGTGACAGGGTCGGGTTTCTGCAGGATCAGCCCCAGCATTTT.